This T cell receptor (beta chain) was retrieved from a study of blood T cells in healthy people across ages. With 2 bases removed from V and 9 bases from J, the gap between germline ends came to 4 bases. The CDR3 sequence is 11 residues long. Germline lookup yields CDR1 MNHNS and CDR2 SASEGT. Then a second PCR, running about 7 to 11 cycles, was carried out with a sample-barcoded 5' primer and a J-beta primer mix. Each of the cDNA molecules was tagged by a template-switch adaptor with 12 random nucleotides. One entry per CDR3 protein, called by TCRdb with MiXCR from the 5' RACE reads. The table records over 950,000 distinct CDR3 sequences, roughly two fifths of them present only once.

The specimen was blood. This sequence joins TRBV6-1 and TRBJ2-2; no definite D call. The sequence was collected from a man between 18 and 29 years old in good health. Here the CDR3 DNA reads TGTGCCAGCAGTGAACTCTGGGAGCTGTTTTTT. Amino acids: CASSELWELFF.